The sequence of this T cell receptor beta chain was determined in a study of T cell repertoires in cytomegalovirus infection. Whole-study findings and limits: The response measured ex vivo was dominated by TCR beta clonotypes (HLA-C-restricted and CMV-specific).

Many counts were recorded for this clonotype. Its specificity is unknown. Each CDR3 protein is one row after TCRdb ran MiXCR on the reads. Of around 540,000 distinct CDR3 sequences in the sample, roughly a third were seen once. Germline V gene data show CDR1 as SGHTA and CDR2 as FQGTGA. The J segment lost 4 bases and the V segment lost 5 bases, leaving 11 bases of the junction unmatched. This CDR3 spans 16 amino acids. Sample: cultured PBMCs, taken from culture after CMV antigen stimulation. This chain links TRBV7-3 with TRBJ2-3; 8 nucleotides agree with TRBD1. This clonotype was obtained from a human donor in good health (CMV status not recorded). Some clones in this sample may be carry-over from other donors' samples. Here the CDR3 DNA reads TGTGCCAGCAGCACGTTGACAGGGGAGATGTCAGATACGCAGTATTTT. Its protein is CASSTLTGEMSDTQYF.